This T cell receptor beta chain was identified in a study of T cells in Graves' hyperthyroidism and ophthalmopathy. PBMCs were derived from more than 8 ml fresh peripheral blood. On this clonotype itself: Its target is unknown.

Amplified regions were TCR beta CDR3 sequences from RNA transcripts. Using the HTBI primer set, a first-round RT-PCR was run on the TCR CDR3. TCRdb re-analysed the multiplex PCR reads in MiXCR, keeping a single row per CDR3 protein. This table holds around 260,000 distinct CDR3 sequences, 20% to 30% found once. Germline V gene sequence: CDR1 SEHNR, CDR2 FQNEAQ (reference sequence). With 5 bases clipped from V and 1 base from J, the junction kept 7 bases outside the gene matches. This CDR3 is built from 15 residues. Study-wide findings and caveats: Most thyroid clonotypes that were expanded above 0.001 also turned up in blood.

The gene calls are TRBV7-9 and TRBJ2-7, with 8 bases aligning to TRBD1. This TCR came from a man aged 35 to 55 with Graves' hyperthyroidism that later progressed to Graves' ophthalmopathy. Sequenced: blood. This CDR3 is CASSPGQGLSYEQYF. The DNA of the CDR3 is TGTGCCAGCAGCCCCGGACAGGGCCTTTCCTACGAGCAGTACTTC.